This entry concerns a single T cell receptor beta chain. The method was immunoSEQ multiplex PCR; TCRdb's version includes in-frame clones alone and lacks a portion of them. The table records 55,000 to 65,000 clones, approximately 82% of them present only once. The data derive from a study of memory CD4+ T cells and cytomegalovirus serostatus. Germline CDR1 reads LGHNA; CDR2 reads YNFKEQ. V dropped 5 bases and J dropped 6; count of bases not matched to a gene: 4. The CDR3 has 13 amino acids. The sort gate was single viable CD3+CD4+CD8-CD45RO+ cells for memory CD4+ T cells. This receptor was identified in an adult in good health and CMV-seronegative. Some clones in this sample may be carry-over from other donors' samples. Sequenced input: memory CD4+ T cells from blood. The chain links TRBV4-2 to TRBJ2-3; 8 bases match TRBD2. Here the CDR3 reads CASSSRLADTQYF. Here the CDR3 DNA reads TGTGCCAGCAGCTCCAGACTAGCGGATACGCAGTATTTT.